The next 32 T cell receptor beta chains were all read from a single sample in a study of T cells in localized non-small cell lung cancer. Clones were read by immunoSEQ multiplex PCR, and TCRdb kept only the in-frame ones, dropping some. The profile shows roughly 35,000 clones, 88% of them singletons. The sequenced sample was peripheral blood, obtained before any cancer treatment. These receptors were taken from a woman aged 40-69 years with stage I lung adenocarcinoma.

This clone was recorded a few times. The chain links TRBV27 to TRBJ2-1; no clear D. Germline CDR1 reads MNHEY; CDR2 reads SMNVEV (reference sequence). The CDR3 consists of 10 residues. Trimming cost V 6 bases and J 9 bases, with 6 bases left between them. CDR3 residues: CASRGIEQFF. CDR3 sequence (DNA): TGTGCCAGCAGGGGTATTGAGCAGTTCTTC.

In DNA, the CDR3 is TGTGCCAGCAACTTGGGTCCCAGCGCCGAAGGGCAGTATTTT. It encodes CASNLGPSAEGQYF. The rearrangement links TRBV28 to TRBJ2-3; D is unclear. Germline V gene data show CDR1 as MDHEN and CDR2 as SYDVKM. Trimming pared 7 bases from V and 11 bases from J, leaving 22 bases between. The CDR3 runs 14 residues.

This CDR3 reads CASSSNDRGSRNTEAFF. The CDR3 DNA sequence: TGTGCCAGCAGCTCGAATGACAGGGGATCAAGGAACACTGAAGCTTTCTTT. V usage is TRBV7-9 and J usage is TRBJ1-1; 8 bases align to TRBD1. The V gene's germline CDR1 is SEHNR and CDR2 FQNEAQ (reference sequence). V shed 4 bases, J shed 1 base, and the junction held 11 bases outside the gene matches. The CDR3 contains 17 residues.

The chain has TRBV28 and TRBJ1-1; 10 nucleotides agree with TRBD1. Germline loops: CDR1 MDHEN, CDR2 SYDVKM. Trimming cost V 9 bases and J 5 bases; bases outside gene matches: 9. This CDR3 is 14 amino acids long. In DNA, the CDR3 is TGTGCCAGTTTCCCCGGGACAGGGGTTACTGAAGCTTTCTTT. Amino acid sequence: CASFPGTGVTEAFF.

This rearrangement joins TRBV28 to TRBJ2-3; D call uncertain. V lost 7 bases and J lost 4, with 18 bases in between. Germline CDR1 and CDR2: MDHEN and SYDVKM. This CDR3 region has 15 residues. CDR3 residues: CASNGQPRSPDTQYF. In DNA, the CDR3 is TGTGCCAGCAATGGGCAGCCTCGATCCCCAGATACGCAGTATTTT.

The chain carries TRBV6-1 and TRBJ1-1; D is unresolved. With 7 bases removed from V and 4 bases from J, the gap between germline ends came to 13 bases. CDR1 and CDR2 from the germline V gene are MNHNS and SASEGT. The CDR3 is 13 amino acids. CDR3 region: CASTGDWSTEAFF. CDR3 DNA sequence: TGTGCCAGCACCGGCGATTGGTCCACTGAAGCTTTCTTT.

The J gene is TRBJ2-7, the V gene TRBV10-3; tentative D call: TRBD1 (6 bases). V shed 4 bases and J shed 2 bases, with 6 bases lying between them. Germline V gives CDR1 ENHRY, CDR2 SYGVKD. This CDR3 comprises 12 residues. CDR3 DNA: TGTGCCATCAGTGGACAGGCCTACGAGCAGTACTTC. It is translated as CAISGQAYEQYF.

V gene TRBV6-6 combines with J gene TRBJ2-7, with 8 positions matching TRBD2. V lost 4 bases and J lost 3; bases outside the gene matches: 5. Germline CDR1 MNHNY, CDR2 SVGAGI (reference sequence). The CDR3 is made up of 14 amino acids. The DNA of the CDR3 is TGTGCCAGCAGTTGGACTAGCCGAAACTACGAGCAGTACTTC. Translation gives CASSWTSRNYEQYF.

The chain carries TRBV6-6 and TRBJ1-1; D gene ambiguous. The CDR3 loop spans 14 amino acids. Trimming removed 2 bases from V and 7 bases from J, with 14 bases in between. CDR1 is MNHNY and CDR2 is SVGAGI in the germline V gene (reference sequence). The CDR3 sequence is CASSYEDPLGEAFF. CDR3 nucleotides: TGTGCCAGCAGTTACGAAGATCCGCTTGGTGAAGCTTTCTTT.

The chain has TRBV12-1 and TRBJ2-1; TRBD2 is taken as the D call from the table, unchecked against the DNA. TRBV12-1 constitutes a pseudogene. This CDR3 contains 17 residues. CDR3 protein: CASSFGVLVAGIDEQFF. The CDR3, as DNA: TGTGCCAGCAGCTTTGGGGTCCTCGTAGCGGGAATCGATGAGCAGTTCTTC.

This chain links TRBV11-3 with TRBJ2-1, with D perhaps matching TRBD2 (6 bases). Germline V CDR1 and CDR2: SGHNT, YENEEA. Trimming pared 1 base from V and 6 bases from J, leaving 10 bases between. The CDR3 is made up of 14 amino acids. The DNA of the CDR3 is TGTGCCAGCAGCTTAGCCGGGAGTGGCAATGAGCAGTTCTTC. It translates to CASSLAGSGNEQFF.

The chain combines TRBV29-1 with TRBJ1-2; 9 bases fit TRBD1. V was clipped by 0 bases and J by 8 bases; unmatched bases: 10. The CDR3 is made up of 15 amino acids. The germline V gene encodes CDR1 SQVTM and CDR2 ANQGSEA. The CDR3 protein is CSVEDPGQGRGGYTF. The CDR3 nucleotides are TGCAGCGTTGAAGATCCGGGACAGGGTCGTGGCGGCTACACCTTC. Drawing the rest from reference TRBV29-1 and TRBJ1-2, the complete variable domain is SAVISQKPSRDICQRGTSLTIQCQVDSQVTMMFWYRQQPGQSLTLIATANQGSEATYESGFVIDKFPISRPNLTFSTLTVSNMSPEDSSIYLCSVEDPGQGRGGYTFGSGTRLTVV.

The rearrangement joins TRBV5-4 to TRBJ1-2; 9 positions match TRBD1. The J segment lost 8 bases and the V segment lost 4 bases, leaving 9 bases of the junction unmatched. Germline V gene lookup returns CDR1 SGHNT and CDR2 YYREEE (reference sequence). The CDR3 length is 14 residues. CDR3 region: CASSTPRDREGYTF. In nucleotides, the CDR3 is TGTGCCAGCAGCACCCCAAGGGACAGGGAAGGCTACACCTTC.

V gene TRBV4-1 combines with J gene TRBJ1-3; D remains unclear. The ends were cut back, 4 bases at V and 2 bases at J, with 3 bases in the middle. The CDR3 extends over 12 amino acids. The germline gives CDR1 MGHRA, CDR2 YSYEKL. The CDR3 protein is CASSRAGNTIYF. The CDR3 DNA sequence: TGCGCCAGCAGCCGAGCTGGAAACACCATATATTTT.

The rearrangement links TRBV19 to TRBJ1-4, with TRBD1 as a possible D gene (6 bases). CDR3 length: 15 amino acids. Deletions cut 0 bases from V and 8 bases from J, with 13 bases between. CDR1 is LNHDA and CDR2 is SQIVND in the germline V gene (reference sequence). This CDR3 is CASSIEGGRSEKLFF. The CDR3 DNA reads as TGTGCCAGTAGTATAGAAGGGGGGCGAAGCGAAAAACTGTTTTTT. The full variable domain, completed using reference TRBV19 and TRBJ1-4, is DGGITQSPKYLFRKEGQNVTLSCEQNLNHDAMYWYRQDPGQGLRLIYYSQIVNDFQKGDIAEGYSVSREKKESFPLTVTSAQKNPTAFYLCASSIEGGRSEKLFFGSGTQLSVL.

J is TRBJ2-1 and V is TRBV19; TRBD2 might be the D (5 bases). Trimming left V 1 base short and J 9 bases short, with 13 bases between. The CDR3 covers 14 residues. The germline gives CDR1 LNHDA, CDR2 SQIVND (reference sequence). The CDR3 DNA reads TGTGCCAGTAGTATAGCTCGGGGAGAGGGTGAGCAGTTCTTC. Amino acids: CASSIARGEGEQFF.

The chain's CDR3 is CASSPPSVQETQYF. CDR3 bases: TGTGCCAGCTCACCACCGTCTGTACAAGAGACCCAGTACTTC. The V call is TRBV18, the J call TRBJ2-5; D is undetermined. This CDR3 is built from 14 residues. With 0 bases removed from V and 2 bases from J, the gap between germline ends came to 7 bases. Germline-derived CDR1 and CDR2 are KGHSH and LQKENI.

CDR3 in DNA: TGCGCCAGCAGCTTGGGCGGGAGCACGACAGATACGCAGTATTTT. This translates into CASSLGGSTTDTQYF. This chain connects TRBV5-1 to TRBJ2-3; 7 positions agree with TRBD2. Trimming removed 0 bases from V and 3 bases from J; junction bases left unmatched: 4. Germline CDR1 SGHRS, CDR2 YFSETQ. CDR3 length: 15 residues. The full variable domain, rest sourced from reference TRBV5-1 and TRBJ2-3, is KAGVTQTPRYLIKTRGQQVTLSCSPISGHRSVSWYQQTPGQGLQFLFEYFSETQRNKGNFPGRFSGRQFSNSRSEMNVSTLELGDSALYLCASSLGGSTTDTQYFGPGTRLTVL.

The chain is built from TRBV5-4 and TRBJ2-5; 11 bases agree with TRBD2. Trimming at V came to 4 bases and at J to 4 bases, leaving 3 bases not matched to a gene. The CDR3 spans 14 residues. Germline V CDR1 and CDR2: SGHNT, YYREEE (reference sequence). This CDR3 is CASSTGLAGETQYF. In DNA, the CDR3 is TGTGCCAGCAGCACAGGACTAGCGGGAGAGACCCAGTACTTC.

This clone has just a few counts. This chain uses TRBV5-1 with TRBJ2-3; tentative D call: TRBD2 (5 bases). In germline, CDR1 is SGHRS, CDR2 YFSETQ. Trimming shortened V by 4 bases and J by 3 bases, and 18 bases separated the two germline ends. The CDR3 runs to 16 residues. The CDR3 sequence: CASSPMTGGPTDTQYF. CDR3 DNA: TGCGCCAGCAGCCCCATGACGGGCGGGCCTACAGATACGCAGTATTTT.

V usage is TRBV29-1 and J usage is TRBJ2-2; perhaps TRBD1 as D (5 bases). Germline V gene lookup returns CDR1 SQVTM and CDR2 ANQGSEA. Trimming pared 0 bases from V and 5 bases from J, leaving 10 bases between. The CDR3 contains 14 residues. The CDR3 sequence is CSVEDQGQTGELFF. CDR3 DNA: TGCAGCGTTGAAGATCAGGGCCAGACCGGGGAGCTGTTTTTT.

This clone was counted a few times. The chain joins TRBV14 to TRBJ2-5; 8 nucleotides agree with TRBD1. J lost 4 bases, V lost 5 bases, and 9 bases had no gene match. Germline V gene data show CDR1 as SGHDN and CDR2 as FVKESK. This CDR3 contains 15 residues. CDR3 region: CASSSSDRVGETQYF. The CDR3 nucleotides read TGTGCCAGCAGCTCATCGGACAGGGTCGGAGAGACCCAGTACTTC. Supplemented by reference TRBV14 and TRBJ2-5, the full variable domain reads EAGVTQFPSHSVIEKGQTVTLRCDPISGHDNLYWYRRVMGKEIKFLLHFVKESKQDESGMPNNRFLAERTGGTYSTLKVQPAELEDSGVYFCASSSSDRVGETQYFGPGTRLLVL.

The V gene is TRBV6-5, the J gene TRBJ2-2, with D possibly matching TRBD1 (6 bases). The CDR3 has 14 amino acids. Trimming shortened V by 0 bases and J by 7 bases, and 9 bases separated the two germline ends. Germline V gives CDR1 MNHEY, CDR2 SVGAGI. This CDR3 is CASSYSPGDGELFF. The CDR3 DNA reads TGTGCCAGCAGTTACTCGCCAGGGGACGGGGAGCTGTTTTTT.

The chain joins TRBV15 to TRBJ2-3, with 8 bases fitting TRBD2. CDR3 size: 17 residues. CDR1 is LNHNV and CDR2 is YYDKDF in the germline V gene (reference sequence). V lost 5 bases to trimming and J lost 2 bases; unmatched junction nucleotides: 12. The CDR3 bases are TGTGCCACCAGCGACCCGGGTGCGGGGGGATCCACAGATACGCAGTATTTT. As protein: CATSDPGAGGSTDTQYF.

This clone was observed once. The chain uses TRBV30 and TRBJ2-3; D is unresolved. Germline V gene sequence: CDR1 GTSNPN, CDR2 SVGIG (reference sequence). V was trimmed by 0 bases and J by 4 bases, leaving 5 bases between them. This CDR3 spans 12 amino acids. For the CDR3, the DNA is TGTGCCTGGAGTGTCCAGCCAGATACGCAGTATTTT. Translation gives CAWSVQPDTQYF.

The rearrangement links TRBV19 to TRBJ1-5; a weak D match, TRBD1 (5 bases). Germline V gene data show CDR1 as LNHDA and CDR2 as SQIVND (reference sequence). Trimming left V 5 bases short and J 6 bases short, with 14 bases between. The CDR3 is made up of 14 amino acids. CDR3 coding DNA: TGTGCCAGTAGTCCGGAGGGGCCTATTCAGCCCCAGCATTTT. It translates to CASSPEGPIQPQHF.

The chain employs TRBV9 and TRBJ2-2, with D uncertain. Looked up from germline, CDR1 is SGDLS and CDR2 is YYNGEE. The CDR3 consists of 16 residues. V dropped 0 bases and J dropped 0 bases, with 9 bases sitting between them. The CDR3 region is CASSVGTTANTGELFF. The CDR3 DNA is TGTGCCAGCAGCGTAGGTACTACAGCGAACACCGGGGAGCTGTTTTTT. The complete variable domain, with remaining parts taken from reference TRBV9 and TRBJ2-2, reads DSGVTQTPKHLITATGQRVTLRCSPRSGDLSVYWYQQSLDQGLQFLIQYYNGEERAKGNILERFSAQQFPDLHSELNLSSLELGDSALYFCASSVGTTANTGELFFGEGSRLTVL.

The chain joins TRBV7-6 to TRBJ2-2; D is ambiguous. The V end lost 5 bases, the J end lost 3 bases, and 16 bases lay between the germline ends. Germline assignment: CDR1 SGHVS and CDR2 FNYEAQ. The CDR3 has 16 amino acids. Written as DNA, the CDR3 is TGTGCCAGCAGCCAGTTGGGGTTGGTGGACACCGGGGAGCTGTTTTTT. Protein: CASSQLGLVDTGELFF.

V usage is TRBV10-3 and J usage is TRBJ2-3; the match to TRBD2 covers 7 bases. The CDR3 consists of 13 residues. After removal of 6 bases from V and 5 bases from J, the junction contained 5 bases not matched to a gene. Germline lookup yields CDR1 ENHRY and CDR2 SYGVKD. CDR3 protein: CAIRPSSGDTQYF. The CDR3 DNA reads as TGTGCCATCAGGCCGTCTAGCGGAGATACGCAGTATTTT.

Only a few counts were recorded for this clone. The genes are TRBV2 and TRBJ2-3; no reliable D call. Germline V gene sequence: CDR1 SNHLY, CDR2 FYNNEI. The CDR3 length is 13 residues. Trimming removed 6 bases at V and 5 bases at J, with 12 bases between. The CDR3 DNA reads TGTGCCAGCAGGGGCAACTCGGGAGATACGCAGTATTTT. Protein sequence: CASRGNSGDTQYF.

V and J are TRBV19 and TRBJ1-4; D is ambiguous. Germline lookup yields CDR1 LNHDA and CDR2 SQIVND (reference sequence). This CDR3 has 14 amino acids. Between the trimmed V and J ends, which lost 8 bases and 8 bases, there was a span of 18 bases. The CDR3 sequence: CASGAQALGEKLFF. CDR3 nucleotides: TGTGCCAGTGGTGCCCAGGCTCTCGGCGAAAAACTGTTTTTT.

There are a few counts of this clone. J is TRBJ1-3 and V is TRBV7-9; no reliable D call. V lost 0 bases and J 4 bases, leaving 10 bases between the germline ends. The CDR3 runs 15 residues. From germline, CDR1 is SEHNR and CDR2 FQNEAQ (reference sequence). The CDR3 sequence: CASSLAEAMGNTIYF. CDR3 bases: TGTGCCAGCAGCTTAGCCGAGGCTATGGGAAACACCATATATTTT. The full variable domain, in which reference TRBV7-9 and TRBJ1-3 provide the parts outside the CDR3, is DTGVSQNPRHKITKRGQNVTFRCDPISEHNRLYWYRQTLGQGPEFLTYFQNEAQLEKSRLLSDRFSAERPKGSFSTLEIQRTEQGDSAMYLCASSLAEAMGNTIYFGEGSWLTVV.